This TCR beta chain was found in a study of blood T cell repertoires in COVID-19 (TCRdb year 2020). Background for the entire study: Samples from collaborators originated in the United States, Italy and Spain and spanned both the acute and convalescent phases of COVID-19. The prospective study material was composed of cDNA or gDNA derived from T cells, B-cell-depleted T cells, or PBMCs. Deeply sampled blood TCRbeta repertoires from subjects exposed to, actively infected with, or recovered from COVID-19 were included in the dataset. The repertoires were made available in a free public database intended to serve as a resource for research on the immune response to SARS-CoV-2. The samples were drawn from two sources: the first 160 participants of the ongoing ImmuneRACE study, and 1,000 to 1,500 subjects contributed by 6 global collaborators. Nearly every sample came with metadata listing a de-identified subject ID, COVID-19 status, age in years and sex. HLA class I and class II types, where available, came from metadata supplied by the sample provider rather than from assay-based typing.

Results and caveats for the whole study, not just this receptor: Clinical and demographic metadata were provided uncurated, with the amount varying by source and participant.

Comments on this clone: Its recognized antigen is unknown. Base qualities are not at hand, and no much larger clone is one base apart.

From the cysteine through the phenylalanine, the CDR3 covers 14 amino acids. Here the CDR3 DNA is all that survives: 42 bases in frame from base 1. The CDR1 and CDR2 encoded by the germline V gene are MNHEY and SVGAGI. Between the V and J ends, shortened by 4 bases and 2 bases respectively, the junction contains 11 bases. At one collaborating source in Seattle, patients were enrolled during active infection and were followed longitudinally through the course of disease. The collaborating institutions used their own protocols to collect whole blood in K2EDTA tubes. For TCRbeta analysis, collaborators shipped samples in one of three forms: frozen whole blood, isolated PBMCs, or DNA extracted from either of those sample types. The immunoSEQ Assay, a bias-controlled multiplex PCR, was used to amplify TCRbeta CDR3 regions from genomic DNA. As for how the authors treated the data: Within the assay, amplification of reference gene primers was used to estimate how many nucleated cells each sample contained. Sequence reads were collapsed and filtered to measure the absolute abundance of every unique TCRbeta CDR3 rearrangement. For each sample, productive Simpson clonality was calculated as the square root of Simpson's diversity index across productive rearrangements. TCRdb obtained this table from immuneACCESS and retained in-frame rearrangements with V and J assigned. These tables miss some clones; where compared with another copy, unresolved V genes account for less than half of the shortfall, and the remainder is unexplained. That table is the source of V, J and clone size, and D and trimming were worked out from the DNA. The sample records roughly 150,000 clones, approximately 90% of which are singletons. Of the sample, about 4.9% falls within the top ten clones.

The sequenced sample was peripheral blood. The sequence was obtained from a man aged 18 to 30 with COVID-19, enrolled during active disease. The chain links TRBV6-5 with TRBJ2-5; TRBD1 is perhaps the D gene, given 6 matching bases. The CDR3 region reads CASSSTGKQETQYF. The nucleotide sequence is given as TGTGCCAGCAGTTCCACAGGGAAGCAAGAGACCCAGTACTTC.